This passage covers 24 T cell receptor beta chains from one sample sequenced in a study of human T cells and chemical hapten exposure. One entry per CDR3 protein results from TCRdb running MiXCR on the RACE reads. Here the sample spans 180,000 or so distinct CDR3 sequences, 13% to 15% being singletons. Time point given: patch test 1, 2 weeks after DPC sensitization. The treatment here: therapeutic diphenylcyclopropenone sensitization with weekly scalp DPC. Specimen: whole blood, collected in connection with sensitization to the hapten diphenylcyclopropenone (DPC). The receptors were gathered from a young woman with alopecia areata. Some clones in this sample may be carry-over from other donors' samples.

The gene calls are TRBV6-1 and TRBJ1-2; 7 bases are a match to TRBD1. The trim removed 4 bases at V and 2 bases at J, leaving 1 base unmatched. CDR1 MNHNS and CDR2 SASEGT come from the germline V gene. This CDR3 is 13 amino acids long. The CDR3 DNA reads TGTGCCAGCAGTGGGGACAGAAACTATGGCTACACCTTC. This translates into CASSGDRNYGYTF.

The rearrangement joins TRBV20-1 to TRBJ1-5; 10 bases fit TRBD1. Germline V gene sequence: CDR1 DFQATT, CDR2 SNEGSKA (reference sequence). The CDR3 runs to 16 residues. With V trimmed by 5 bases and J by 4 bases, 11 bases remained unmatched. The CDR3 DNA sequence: TGCAGTGCTGCGGGAGGGACAGGGGCCCCTAATCAGCCCCAGCATTTT. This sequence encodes CSAAGGTGAPNQPQHF.

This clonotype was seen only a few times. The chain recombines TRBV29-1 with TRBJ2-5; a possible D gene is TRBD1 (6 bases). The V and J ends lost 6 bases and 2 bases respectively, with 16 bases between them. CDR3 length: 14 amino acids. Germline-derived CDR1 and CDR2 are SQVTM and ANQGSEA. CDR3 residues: CSVAMGAGQETQYF. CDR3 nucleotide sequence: TGCAGCGTCGCAATGGGGGCAGGACAAGAGACCCAGTACTTC.

The CDR3, as DNA: TGCAGCGTTGGAAGACAGGGAGGGGAGACCCAGTACTTC. It specifies CSVGRQGGETQYF. This chain connects TRBV29-1 to TRBJ2-5, with D perhaps TRBD1 or TRBD2 (7 bases each). The CDR3 loop spans 13 amino acids. CDR1 and CDR2 from the germline V gene are SQVTM and ANQGSEA. Trimming left V 4 bases short and J 5 bases short, with 14 bases between.

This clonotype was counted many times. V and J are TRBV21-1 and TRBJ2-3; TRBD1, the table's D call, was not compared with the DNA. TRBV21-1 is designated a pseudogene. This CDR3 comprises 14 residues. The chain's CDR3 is CASTLARLKDTQYF. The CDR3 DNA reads TGTGCCAGCACCTTGGCCCGGTTGAAAGATACGCAGTATTTT.

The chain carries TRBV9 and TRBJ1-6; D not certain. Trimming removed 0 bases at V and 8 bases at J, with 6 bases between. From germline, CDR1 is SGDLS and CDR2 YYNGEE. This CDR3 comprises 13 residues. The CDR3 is CASSVAGDSPLHF. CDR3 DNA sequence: TGTGCCAGCAGCGTAGCCGGGGATTCACCCCTCCACTTT.

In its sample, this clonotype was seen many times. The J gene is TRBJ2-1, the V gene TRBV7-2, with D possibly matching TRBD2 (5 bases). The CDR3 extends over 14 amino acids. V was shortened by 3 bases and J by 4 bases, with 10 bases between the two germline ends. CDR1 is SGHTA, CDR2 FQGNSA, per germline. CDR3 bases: TGTGCCAGCAGCTTTATACCGGGGTACAATGAGCAGTTCTTC. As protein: CASSFIPGYNEQFF.

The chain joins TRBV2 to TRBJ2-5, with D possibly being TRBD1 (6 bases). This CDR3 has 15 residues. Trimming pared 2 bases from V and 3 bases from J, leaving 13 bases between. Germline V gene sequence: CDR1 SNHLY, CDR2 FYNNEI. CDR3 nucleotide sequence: TGTGCCAGCAGTGAATCGACAGGAAGGGAAGAGACCCAGTACTTC. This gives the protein CASSESTGREETQYF.

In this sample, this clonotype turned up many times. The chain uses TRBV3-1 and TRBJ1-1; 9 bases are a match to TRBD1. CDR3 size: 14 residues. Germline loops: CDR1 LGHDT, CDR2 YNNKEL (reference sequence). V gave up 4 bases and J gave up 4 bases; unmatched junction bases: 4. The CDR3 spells CASSLGTGSTEAFF. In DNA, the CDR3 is TGTGCCAGCAGCCTGGGGACAGGGTCCACTGAAGCTTTCTTT.

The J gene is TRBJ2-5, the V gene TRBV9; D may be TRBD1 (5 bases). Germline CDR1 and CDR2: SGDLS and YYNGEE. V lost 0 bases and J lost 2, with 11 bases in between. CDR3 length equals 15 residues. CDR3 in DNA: TGTGCCAGCAGCGTAGGCAGGGTTGGGCAAGAGACCCAGTACTTC. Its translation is CASSVGRVGQETQYF.

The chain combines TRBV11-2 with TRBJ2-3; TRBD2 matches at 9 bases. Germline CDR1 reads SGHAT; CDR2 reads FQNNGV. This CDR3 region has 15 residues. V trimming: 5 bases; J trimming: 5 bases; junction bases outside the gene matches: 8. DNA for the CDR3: TGTGCCAGCAGCCTTAGCGGGAGTGAGGGAGATACGCAGTATTTT. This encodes CASSLSGSEGDTQYF.

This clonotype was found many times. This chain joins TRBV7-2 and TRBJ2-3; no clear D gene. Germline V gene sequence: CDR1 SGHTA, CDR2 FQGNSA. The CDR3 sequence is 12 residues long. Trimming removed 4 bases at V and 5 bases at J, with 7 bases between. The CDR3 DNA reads TGTGCCAGCAGCTCCCTAGGAGATACGCAGTATTTT. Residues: CASSSLGDTQYF.

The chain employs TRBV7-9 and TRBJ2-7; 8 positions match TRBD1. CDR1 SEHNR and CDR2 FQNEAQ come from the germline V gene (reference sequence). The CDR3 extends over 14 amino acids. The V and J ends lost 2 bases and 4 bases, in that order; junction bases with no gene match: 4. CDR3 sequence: CASSLSQGAYEQYF. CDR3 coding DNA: TGTGCCAGCAGCTTATCCCAGGGGGCTTACGAGCAGTACTTC.

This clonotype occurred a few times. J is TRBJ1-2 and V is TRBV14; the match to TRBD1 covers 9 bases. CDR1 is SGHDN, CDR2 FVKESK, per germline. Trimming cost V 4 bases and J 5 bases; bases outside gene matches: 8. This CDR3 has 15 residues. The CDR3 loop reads CASSPRATGGYGYTF. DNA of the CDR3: TGTGCCAGCAGCCCACGTGCGACAGGGGGGTATGGCTACACCTTC.

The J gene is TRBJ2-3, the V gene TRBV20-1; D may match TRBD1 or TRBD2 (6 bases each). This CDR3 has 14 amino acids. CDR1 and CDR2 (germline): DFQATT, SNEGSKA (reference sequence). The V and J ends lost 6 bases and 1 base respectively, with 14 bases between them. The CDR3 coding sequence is TGCAGTGCACCGGAGGGGGGCGGCACAGATACGCAGTATTTT. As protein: CSAPEGGGTDTQYF.

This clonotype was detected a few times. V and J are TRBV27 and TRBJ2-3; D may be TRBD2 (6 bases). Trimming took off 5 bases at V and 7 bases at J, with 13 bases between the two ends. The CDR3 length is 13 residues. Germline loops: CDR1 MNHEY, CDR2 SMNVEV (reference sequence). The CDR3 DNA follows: TGTGCCAGCAGTACAACCGGGACTTATACGCAGTATTTT. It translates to CASSTTGTYTQYF.

CDR3 coding DNA: TGTGCCAGCACCGGACGGGTGTTCGGTGGGGCCAACGTCCTGACTTTC. Encoded protein: CASTGRVFGGANVLTF. This chain links TRBV6-5 with TRBJ2-6; D unresolved. Per the germline V gene, CDR1 is MNHEY and CDR2 is SVGAGI. V dropped 7 bases and J dropped 3 bases, with 16 bases sitting between them. The CDR3 covers 16 residues.

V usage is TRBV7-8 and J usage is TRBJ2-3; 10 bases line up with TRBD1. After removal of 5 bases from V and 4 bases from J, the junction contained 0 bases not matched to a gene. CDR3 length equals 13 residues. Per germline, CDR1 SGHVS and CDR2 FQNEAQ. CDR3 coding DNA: TGTGCCAGCAGCGGGACAGGGGCAGATACGCAGTATTTT. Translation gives CASSGTGADTQYF.

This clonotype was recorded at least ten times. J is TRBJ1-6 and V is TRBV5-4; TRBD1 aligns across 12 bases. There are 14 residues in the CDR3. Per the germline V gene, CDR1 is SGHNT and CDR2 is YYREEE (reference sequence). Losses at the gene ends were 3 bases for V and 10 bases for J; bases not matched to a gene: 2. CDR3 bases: TGTGCCAGCAGCTGGGACAGGGGGCAATCACCCCTCCACTTT. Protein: CASSWDRGQSPLHF. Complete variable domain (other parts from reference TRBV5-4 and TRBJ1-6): ETGVTQSPTHLIKTRGQQVTLRCSSQSGHNTVSWYQQALGQGPQFIFQYYREEENGRGNFPPRFSGLQFPNYSSELNVNALELDDSALYLCASSWDRGQSPLHFGNGTRLTVT.

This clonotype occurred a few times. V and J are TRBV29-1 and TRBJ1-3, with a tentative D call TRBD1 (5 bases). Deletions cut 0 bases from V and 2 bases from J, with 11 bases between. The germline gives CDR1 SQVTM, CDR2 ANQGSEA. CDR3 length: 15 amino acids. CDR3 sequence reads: CSVEDKRGAGNTIYF. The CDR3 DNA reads TGCAGCGTTGAAGATAAACGAGGGGCTGGAAACACCATATATTTT. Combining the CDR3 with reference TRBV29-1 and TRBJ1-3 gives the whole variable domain SAVISQKPSRDICQRGTSLTIQCQVDSQVTMMFWYRQQPGQSLTLIATANQGSEATYESGFVIDKFPISRPNLTFSTLTVSNMSPEDSSIYLCSVEDKRGAGNTIYFGEGSWLTVV.

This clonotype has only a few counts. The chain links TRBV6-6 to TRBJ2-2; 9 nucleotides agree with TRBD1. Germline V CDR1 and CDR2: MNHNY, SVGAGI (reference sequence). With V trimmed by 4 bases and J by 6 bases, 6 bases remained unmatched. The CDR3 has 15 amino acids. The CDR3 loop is CASSFGTGTSGELFF. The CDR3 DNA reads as TGTGCCAGCAGTTTCGGGACAGGGACGTCCGGGGAGCTGTTTTTT.

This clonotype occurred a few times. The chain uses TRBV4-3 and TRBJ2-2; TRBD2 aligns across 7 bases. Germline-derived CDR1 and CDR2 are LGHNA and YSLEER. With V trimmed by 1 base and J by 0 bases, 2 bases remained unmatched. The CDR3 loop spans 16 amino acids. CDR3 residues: CASSQGRGANTGELFF. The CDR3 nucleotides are TGCGCCAGCAGCCAAGGTCGGGGGGCGAACACCGGGGAGCTGTTTTTT.

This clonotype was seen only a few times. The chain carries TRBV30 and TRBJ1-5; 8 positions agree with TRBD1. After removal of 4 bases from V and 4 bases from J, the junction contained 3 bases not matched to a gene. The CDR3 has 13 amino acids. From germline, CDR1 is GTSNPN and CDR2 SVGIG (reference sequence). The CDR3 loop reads CAWTGGGNQPQHF. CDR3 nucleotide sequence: TGTGCCTGGACAGGGGGCGGAAATCAGCCCCAGCATTTT.

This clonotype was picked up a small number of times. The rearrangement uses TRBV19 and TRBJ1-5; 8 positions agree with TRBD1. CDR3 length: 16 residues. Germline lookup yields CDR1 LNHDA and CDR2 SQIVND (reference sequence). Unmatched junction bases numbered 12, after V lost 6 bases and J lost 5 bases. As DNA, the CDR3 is TGTGCCAGTAGCCCCGACTCGGACAGGGTCTATCAGCCCCAGCATTTT. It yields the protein CASSPDSDRVYQPQHF.